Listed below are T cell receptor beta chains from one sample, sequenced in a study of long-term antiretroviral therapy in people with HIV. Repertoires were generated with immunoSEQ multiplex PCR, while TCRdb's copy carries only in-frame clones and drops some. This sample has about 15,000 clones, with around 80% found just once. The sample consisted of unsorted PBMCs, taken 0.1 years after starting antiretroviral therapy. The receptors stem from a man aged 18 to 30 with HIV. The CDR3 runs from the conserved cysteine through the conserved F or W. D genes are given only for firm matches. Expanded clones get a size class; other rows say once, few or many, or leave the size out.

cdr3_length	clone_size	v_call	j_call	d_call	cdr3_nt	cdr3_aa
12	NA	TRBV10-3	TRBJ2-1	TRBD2	TGTGCCATCTGGCGGGGGGACAACGAGCAGTTCTTC	CAIWRGDNEQFF
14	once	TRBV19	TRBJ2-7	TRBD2	TGTGCCAGTAGTTTGGGACTAGCCTTTTCCGAGCAGTACTTC	CASSLGLAFSEQYF
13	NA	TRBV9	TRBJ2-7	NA	TGTGCCAGCAGTTCTAATCCCAACTACGAGCAGTACTTC	CASSSNPNYEQYF
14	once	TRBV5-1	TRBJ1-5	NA	TGCGCCAGCAGCTTGGGGGGGGGCAATCAGCCCCAGCATTTT	CASSLGGGNQPQHF
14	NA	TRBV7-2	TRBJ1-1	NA	TGTGCCAGCAGCTTAAGTATTGTCATCACTGAAGCTTTCTTT	CASSLSIVITEAFF
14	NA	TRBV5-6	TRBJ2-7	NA	TGTGCCAGCAGCTTATGGGACGTAGGTTACGAGCAGTACTTC	CASSLWDVGYEQYF
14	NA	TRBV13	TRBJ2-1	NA	TGTGCCAGCAGCGTTAGAGCGCCTTACAATGAGCAGTTCTTC	CASSVRAPYNEQFF
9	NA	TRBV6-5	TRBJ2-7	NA	TGTGCCACTGACTACGAGCAGTACTTC	CATDYEQYF
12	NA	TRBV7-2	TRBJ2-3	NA	TGTGCCAGCAGCTTAGCGGTAGATACGCAGTATTTT	CASSLAVDTQYF
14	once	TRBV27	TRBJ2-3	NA	TGTGCCAGCAGTTTAACTATGAACACAGATACGCAGTATTTT	CASSLTMNTDTQYF
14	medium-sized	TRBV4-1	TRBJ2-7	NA	TGCGCCAGCAGCCCAACCGGGCGCTCCTACGAGCAGTACTTC	CASSPTGRSYEQYF
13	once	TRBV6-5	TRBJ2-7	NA	TGTGCCAGCAGTCGCCAGGAAGCCTACGAGCAGTACTTC	CASSRQEAYEQYF
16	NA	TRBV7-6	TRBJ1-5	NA	TGTGCCAGCAGCTTAGAGGGGGGGGGCAGAAATCAGCCCCAGCATTTT	CASSLEGGGRNQPQHF
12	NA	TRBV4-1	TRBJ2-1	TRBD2	TGCGCCAGCAGCCTCTCGGGAGGTCTGCAGTTCTTC	CASSLSGGLQFF
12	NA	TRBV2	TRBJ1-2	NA	TGTGCCAGCAACCGGACCCCTTATGGCTACACCTTC	CASNRTPYGYTF
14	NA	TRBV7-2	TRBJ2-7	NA	TGTGCCAGCTCCTATACGGGGGCGAGGTACGAGCAGTACTTC	CASSYTGARYEQYF
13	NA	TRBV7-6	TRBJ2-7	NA	TGTGCCAGCAGCCTGGGAGAGATGAGCGAGCAGTACTTC	CASSLGEMSEQYF
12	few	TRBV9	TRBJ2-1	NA	TGTGCCAGCAGCTGGGGGAGCAATGAGCAGTTCTTC	CASSWGSNEQFF
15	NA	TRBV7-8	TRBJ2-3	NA	TGTGCCAGCAGCTACAGGACCGGGGTCACAGATACGCAGTATTTT	CASSYRTGVTDTQYF
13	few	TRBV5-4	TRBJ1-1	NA	TGTGCCTCCTGGGGGGTTCCGAACACTGAAGCTTTCTTT	CASWGVPNTEAFF
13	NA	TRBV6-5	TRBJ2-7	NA	TGTGCCAGCAGTTCCGGACGCTGGGGCGAGCAGTACTTC	CASSSGRWGEQYF
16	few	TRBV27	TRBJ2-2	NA	TGTGCCAGCACCTCACCGACGGGGGTAAACACCGGGGAGCTGTTTTTT	CASTSPTGVNTGELFF
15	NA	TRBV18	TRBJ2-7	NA	TGTGCCAGCTCCGAGGACCTCCACCAGGTCTACGAGCAGTACTTC	CASSEDLHQVYEQYF
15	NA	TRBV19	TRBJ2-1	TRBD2	TGTGCCAGTAGTATAGGAAAGCGGGGGTACAATGAGCAGTTCTTC	CASSIGKRGYNEQFF